What follows are 6 T cell receptor beta chains derived from one specimen sequenced in a study of cytomegalovirus exposure and HLA in healthy donors. The PCR was carried out with 60 Vbeta primers and 13 Jbeta primers. Generated by immunoSEQ multiplex PCR, the TCRdb table keeps only in-frame clones and is missing some. Altogether approximately 140,000 clones are present, around 80% being singletons, with the ten largest covering approximately 1.7%. Sequenced material: PBMCs. The receptors originated from a woman aged 40 to 50 in good health and CMV-seronegative.

CDR3 region: CAISVGGQEETQYF. The CDR3 region has the DNA TGTGCCATCAGTGTTGGGGGACAGGAAGAGACCCAGTACTTC. The V and J genes are TRBV10-3 and TRBJ2-5; 8 positions match TRBD1. CDR3 size: 14 residues. CDR1 is ENHRY, CDR2 SYGVKD, per germline. The trim removed 4 bases at V and 3 bases at J, leaving 4 bases unmatched.

V gene TRBV5-6 combines with J gene TRBJ2-5; 14 nucleotides align to TRBD2. V trimming: 0 bases; J trimming: 6 bases; junction bases outside the gene matches: 7. Looked up from germline, CDR1 is SGHDT and CDR2 is YYEEEE. The CDR3 extends over 17 amino acids. CDR3 DNA sequence: TGTGCCAGCAGCTTGGAGACTAGCGGGAGGGTCCGGCAGACCCAGTACTTC. Protein product: CASSLETSGRVRQTQYF.

The rearrangement joins TRBV6-1 to TRBJ2-7, with D maybe TRBD1 (6 bases). The V gene's germline CDR1 is MNHNS and CDR2 SASEGT. The length of the CDR3 is 13 residues. V was pared by 7 bases and J by 6 bases, with 16 bases between. CDR3 region: CASIGQSRFEQYF. The CDR3, as DNA: TGTGCCAGCATAGGACAGTCAAGATTCGAGCAGTACTTC.

The rearrangement links TRBV5-8 to TRBJ2-1; 7 bases match TRBD2. Germline V gives CDR1 SGHTS, CDR2 YDEGEE. Losses at the gene ends were 4 bases for V and 7 bases for J; bases not matched to a gene: 5. CDR3 length: 13 amino acids. The CDR3 reads CASSLLGGNEQFF. DNA for the CDR3: TGTGCCAGCAGCCTCCTCGGGGGGAATGAGCAGTTCTTC. Supplemented by reference TRBV5-8 and TRBJ2-1, the full variable domain reads EAGVTQSPTHLIKTRGQQATLRCSPISGHTSVYWYQQALGLGLQFLLWYDEGEERNRGNFPPRFSGRQFPNYSSELNVNALELEDSALYLCASSLLGGNEQFFGPGTRLTVL.

The V and J genes are TRBV14 and TRBJ2-1; D perhaps matches TRBD2 (7 bases). CDR3 size: 16 residues. V was pared by 5 bases and J by 3 bases, with 17 bases between. Germline loops: CDR1 SGHDN, CDR2 FVKESK. The CDR3 loop is CASSSWRGLLYNEQFF. In DNA form, the CDR3 reads TGTGCCAGCAGCTCTTGGCGGGGGCTACTCTACAATGAGCAGTTCTTC. Full variable domain (missing parts from reference TRBV14 and TRBJ2-1): EAGVTQFPSHSVIEKGQTVTLRCDPISGHDNLYWYRRVMGKEIKFLLHFVKESKQDESGMPNNRFLAERTGGTYSTLKVQPAELEDSGVYFCASSSWRGLLYNEQFFGPGTRLTVL.

V gene TRBV21-1 combines with J gene TRBJ1-1; whether TRBD1, the table's D call, matches the DNA was not checked. TRBV21-1 is tagged as a pseudogene. The CDR3 has 15 residues. CDR3 DNA sequence: TGTGCCAGCAGCTCCCGGACAGCCTGGAGGACTGAAGCTTTCTTT. Protein: CASSSRTAWRTEAFF.